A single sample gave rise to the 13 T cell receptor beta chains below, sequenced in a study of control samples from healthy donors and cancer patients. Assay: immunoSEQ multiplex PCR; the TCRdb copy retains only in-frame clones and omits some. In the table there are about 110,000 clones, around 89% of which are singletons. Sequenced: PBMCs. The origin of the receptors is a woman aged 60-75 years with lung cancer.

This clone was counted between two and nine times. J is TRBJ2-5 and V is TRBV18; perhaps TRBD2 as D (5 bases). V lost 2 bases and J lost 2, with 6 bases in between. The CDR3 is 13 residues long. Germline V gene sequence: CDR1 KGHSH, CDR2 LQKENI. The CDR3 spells CASSPGEQETQYF. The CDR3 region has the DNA TGTGCCAGCTCACCAGGGGAGCAAGAGACCCAGTACTTC.

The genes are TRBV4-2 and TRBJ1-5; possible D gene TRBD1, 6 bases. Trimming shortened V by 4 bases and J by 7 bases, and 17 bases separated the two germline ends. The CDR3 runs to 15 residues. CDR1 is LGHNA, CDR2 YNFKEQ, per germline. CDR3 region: CASSPVPGARQPQHF. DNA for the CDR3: TGTGCCAGCAGCCCGGTTCCGGGGGCAAGACAGCCCCAGCATTTT.

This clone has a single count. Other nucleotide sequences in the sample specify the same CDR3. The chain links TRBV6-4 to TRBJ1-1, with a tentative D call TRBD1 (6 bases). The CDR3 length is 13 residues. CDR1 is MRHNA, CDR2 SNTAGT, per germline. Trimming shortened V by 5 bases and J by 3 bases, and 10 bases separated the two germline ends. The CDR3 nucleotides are TGTGCCAGCAGTCTACAGGGTGACACTGAAGCTTTCTTT. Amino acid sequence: CASSLQGDTEAFF.

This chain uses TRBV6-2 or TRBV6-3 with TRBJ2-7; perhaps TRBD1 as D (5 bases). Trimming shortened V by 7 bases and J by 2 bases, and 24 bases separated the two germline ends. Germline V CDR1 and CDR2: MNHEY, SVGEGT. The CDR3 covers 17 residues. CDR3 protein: CASTPQGFLSRTYEQYF. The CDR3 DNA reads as TGTGCCAGCACCCCCCAGGGATTTCTGAGTAGGACCTACGAGCAGTACTTC.

CDR3 DNA sequence: TGCGCCAGCAGCTTGGCTCAGGGGATTGGCGAGCAGTACTTC. Protein: CASSLAQGIGEQYF. The chain recombines TRBV5-1 with TRBJ2-7; D may be TRBD1 (6 bases). CDR1 and CDR2 from the germline V gene are SGHRS and YFSETQ. There are 14 residues in the CDR3. V was clipped by 0 bases and J by 6 bases, with 13 bases between them.

The CDR3 DNA sequence: TGTGCCAGTTGCACCGGACAGGGTAACTATGGCTACACCTTC. This encodes CASCTGQGNYGYTF. The chain uses TRBV19 and TRBJ1-2; TRBD1 aligns across 8 bases. Germline CDR1 and CDR2: LNHDA and SQIVND (reference sequence). V shed 8 bases and J 1 base; nucleotides not matched to a gene: 6. There are 14 residues in the CDR3.

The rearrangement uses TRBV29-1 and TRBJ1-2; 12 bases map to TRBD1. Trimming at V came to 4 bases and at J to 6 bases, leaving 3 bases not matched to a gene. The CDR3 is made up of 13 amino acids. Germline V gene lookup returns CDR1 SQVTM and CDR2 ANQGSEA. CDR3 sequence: CSVGGTGGNGYTF. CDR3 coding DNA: TGCAGCGTTGGGGGGACAGGGGGCAATGGCTACACCTTC.

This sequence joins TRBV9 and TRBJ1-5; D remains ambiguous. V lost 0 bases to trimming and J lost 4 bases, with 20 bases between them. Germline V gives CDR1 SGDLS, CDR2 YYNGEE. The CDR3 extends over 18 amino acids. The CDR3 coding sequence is TGTGCCAGCAGCGTAGGAGGACGACTCCCCTTTAGAAATCAGCCCCAGCATTTT. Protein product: CASSVGGRLPFRNQPQHF.

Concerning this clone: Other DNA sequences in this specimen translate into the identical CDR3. The CDR3 DNA is TGTGCCAGTAGTCCCAGACAGGGCGGAGAGACCCAGTACTTC. Translation gives CASSPRQGGETQYF. The rearrangement links TRBV19 to TRBJ2-5; 7 nucleotides agree with TRBD1. The CDR3 has 14 residues. After removal of 5 bases from V and 4 bases from J, the junction contained 7 bases not matched to a gene. CDR1 LNHDA and CDR2 SQIVND come from the germline V gene (reference sequence).

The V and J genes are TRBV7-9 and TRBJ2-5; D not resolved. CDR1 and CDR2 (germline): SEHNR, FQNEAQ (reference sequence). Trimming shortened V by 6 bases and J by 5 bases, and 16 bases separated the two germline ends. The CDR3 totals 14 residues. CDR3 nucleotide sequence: TGTGCCAGCAGTCGCCCTGCAACCTGGGAGACCCAGTACTTC. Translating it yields CASSRPATWETQYF.

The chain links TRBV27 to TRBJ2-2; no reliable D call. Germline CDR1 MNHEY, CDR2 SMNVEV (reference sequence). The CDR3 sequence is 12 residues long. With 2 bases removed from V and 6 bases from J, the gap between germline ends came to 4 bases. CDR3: CASSLLSGELFF. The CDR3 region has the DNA TGTGCCAGCAGTTTACTTTCCGGGGAGCTGTTTTTT.

CDR3 sequence (DNA): TGTGCCAGCAGCCCCAGACAGGCAACTAATGAAAAACTGTTTTTT. As protein: CASSPRQATNEKLFF. The chain links TRBV7-2 to TRBJ1-4, with TRBD1 as a possible D gene (6 bases). The CDR3 sequence is 15 residues long. In germline, CDR1 is SGHTA, CDR2 FQGNSA. With 5 bases removed from V and 0 bases from J, the gap between germline ends came to 10 bases.

This chain's CDR3 is CASSIRTGGSYEQYF. The CDR3 DNA reads TGTGCCAGTAGTATACGCACAGGGGGCTCCTACGAGCAGTACTTC. This sequence joins TRBV19 and TRBJ2-7; 8 positions agree with TRBD1. The V gene's germline CDR1 is LNHDA and CDR2 SQIVND (reference sequence). Trimming removed 2 bases from V and 0 bases from J; junction bases left unmatched: 3. The length of the CDR3 is 15 residues.